This T cell receptor (beta chain) comes out of a study of T-cell memory formation after mild COVID-19 (dated by TCRdb to the early 2020s). With regard to the full study: TCR sequence clusters from the two donors were largely donor specific. T-cell clones expanding and contracting after mild COVID-19 in a couple of donors were tracked by longitudinal TCRalpha and TCRbeta repertoire sequencing. The cohort comprised two young, previously healthy adult volunteers, one female and one male.

CDR1 SQVTM and CDR2 ANQGSEA were looked up in the germline V gene. The cysteine opens and the phenylalanine closes a CDR3 of 15 amino acids. The retained sequence is limited to the CDR3, 45 bases, with the frame set at the first base. After removal of 7 bases from V and 1 base from J, the junction retains 12 bases not matched to a gene. In its sample, this clonotype was seen a few times. The antigen this receptor binds is unknown. No quality values exist for individual bases; no much larger clone is one base distant. Study-level results and caveats: Contracting CD4+ clones appeared mostly in the CM and EM memory subsets, whereas CD8+ clones were enriched in EMRA. SARS-CoV-2 specificity of the second-wave clones peaking on day 37 was not confirmed. Balanced CD4/CD8 phenotypes were observed for clones contracting from day 15 to 85, whereas a bias towards CD4+ was observed for a second wave of clones expanding from day 15 to 37. Only a couple of mild cases were covered by the study, and larger cohorts that include severe cases with pre-infection samples were considered necessary. Some responding clones were found in pre-infection memory, which suggests that pre-existing cross-reactive memory T cells took part in the SARS-CoV-2 response.

TCRdb lists the instrument as Illumina NovaSeq 6000. TCRalpha and TCRbeta cDNA libraries were constructed by 5'RACE with constant-segment primers, with sample barcodes and unique molecular identifiers being introduced. RNA was extracted from every sample with Trizol reagent. Library amplification was performed in two PCR steps, and a second sample barcode and Illumina TruSeq adapters were introduced in the second step. Libraries were sequenced on an Illumina NovaSeq with 2 x 150 bp paired-end reads. Per the original workflow: The reads were demultiplexed and collapsed into UMI-guided consensus sequences using migec v1.2.7. With mixcr v2.1.11, UMI consensuses were aligned to TRA and TRB V and J templates and assembled into clonotypes. Clonotypes were classified as expanded or contracted when called significant by both edgeR and NoisET, with noise models trained on biological replicates. For edgeR calls, the thresholds were a false discovery rate-adjusted p below 0.01 and a log2 fold-change of 1. PCA with hierarchical clustering of max-normalized trajectories of the 1000 most abundant clonotypes was used as exploratory dynamics analysis. Separately sequenced CD4+ and CD8+ repertoires were used to assign a CD4 or CD8 phenotype to each responding clone. TCRdb itself trimmed the public reads at Q25 with fastp, ran MiXCR and retained productive beta chains. Rows merge per CDR3 protein into single entries with the most common DNA and genes. For this entry, the V and J calls and clone size follow TCRdb and not the study's own pipeline. Counted in this sample were 530,000 or so distinct CDR3 sequences; roughly 17% of them appeared once. Just over 8% of the sample is held by the ten biggest clonotypes.

PBMCs were isolated by Ficoll-Paque density gradient centrifugation. The specimen was PBMCs or a T cell subset sorted from them (not recorded which). This clonotype was obtained from an adult woman who had mild COVID-19 (a few samples of this study predate the infection). The sample titles of this study are shuffled in the database, so cell type and time point are left out; the donor was told from shared clones. The sequence is built from TRBV29-1 and TRBJ2-7; 8 nucleotides in the junction match TRBD2. The CDR3 has the sequence CSARAGVDSSYEQYF. The nucleotide sequence is TGCAGCGCCCGAGCGGGAGTGGATTCGTCCTACGAGCAGTACTTC.